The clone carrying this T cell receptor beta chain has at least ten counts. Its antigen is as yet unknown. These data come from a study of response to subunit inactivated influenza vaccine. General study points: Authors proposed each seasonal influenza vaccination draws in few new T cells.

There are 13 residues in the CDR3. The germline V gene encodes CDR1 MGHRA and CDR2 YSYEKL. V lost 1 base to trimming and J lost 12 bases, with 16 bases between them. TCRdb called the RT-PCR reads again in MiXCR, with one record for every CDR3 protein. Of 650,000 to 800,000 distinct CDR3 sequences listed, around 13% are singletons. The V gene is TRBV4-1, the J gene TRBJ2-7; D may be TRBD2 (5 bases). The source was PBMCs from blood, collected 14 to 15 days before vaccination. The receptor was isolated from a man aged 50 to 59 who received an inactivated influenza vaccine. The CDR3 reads CASSQGRTSPRYF. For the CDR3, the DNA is TGCGCCAGCAGCCAAGGCCGGACTTCCCCCCGGTACTTC.